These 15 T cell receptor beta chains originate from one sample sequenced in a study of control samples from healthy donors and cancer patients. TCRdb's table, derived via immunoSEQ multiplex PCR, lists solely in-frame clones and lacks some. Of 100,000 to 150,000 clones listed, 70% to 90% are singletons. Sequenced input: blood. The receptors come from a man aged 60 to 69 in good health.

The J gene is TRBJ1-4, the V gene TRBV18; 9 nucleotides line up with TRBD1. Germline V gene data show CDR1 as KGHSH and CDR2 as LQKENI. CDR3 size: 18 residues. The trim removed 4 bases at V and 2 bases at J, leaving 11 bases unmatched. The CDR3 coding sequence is TGTGCCAGCTCACGCCTGTCCCGGGACAGGGCTACTAATGAAAAACTGTTTTTT. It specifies CASSRLSRDRATNEKLFF.

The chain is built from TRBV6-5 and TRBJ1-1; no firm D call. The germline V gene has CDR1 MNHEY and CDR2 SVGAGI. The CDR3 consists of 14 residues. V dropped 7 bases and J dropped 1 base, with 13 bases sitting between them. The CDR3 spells CASKILRGNTEAFF. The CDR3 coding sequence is TGTGCCAGCAAAATCCTGAGAGGGAACACTGAAGCTTTCTTT.

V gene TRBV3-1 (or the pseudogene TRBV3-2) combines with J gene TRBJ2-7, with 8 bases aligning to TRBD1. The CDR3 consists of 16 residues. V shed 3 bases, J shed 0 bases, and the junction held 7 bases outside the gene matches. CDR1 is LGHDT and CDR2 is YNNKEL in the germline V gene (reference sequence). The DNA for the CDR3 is TGTGCCAGCAGCCACGGTACCGGGACAGGCTCCTACGAGCAGTACTTC. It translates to CASSHGTGTGSYEQYF.

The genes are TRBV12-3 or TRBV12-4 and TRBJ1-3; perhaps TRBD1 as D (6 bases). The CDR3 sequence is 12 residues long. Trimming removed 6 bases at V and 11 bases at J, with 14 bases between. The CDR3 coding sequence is TGTGCCAGCAGCTCCACAGGGAACGCCATATATTTT. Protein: CASSSTGNAIYF.

The CDR3 bases are TGTGCCAGCAGCCAACCAGGGGTTGGCACTGAAGCTTTCTTT. This encodes CASSQPGVGTEAFF. The V call is TRBV3-1 (or the pseudogene TRBV3-2), the J call TRBJ1-1; the D gene is possibly TRBD1 (6 bases). V gave up 2 bases and J gave up 4 bases, with 11 bases separating them. Germline V gene sequence: CDR1 LGHDT, CDR2 YNNKEL (reference sequence). The CDR3 has 14 residues.

The CDR3 DNA reads TGTGCCAGCAGTTCACGGACGACCGGGGGTCTATTGTATCCCCAGCATTTT. Residues: CASSSRTTGGLLYPQHF. This chain links TRBV28 with TRBJ1-5; D possibly corresponds to TRBD1 (5 bases). Per germline, CDR1 MDHEN and CDR2 SYDVKM. Trimming pared 4 bases from V and 10 bases from J, leaving 26 bases between. CDR3 length equals 17 residues.

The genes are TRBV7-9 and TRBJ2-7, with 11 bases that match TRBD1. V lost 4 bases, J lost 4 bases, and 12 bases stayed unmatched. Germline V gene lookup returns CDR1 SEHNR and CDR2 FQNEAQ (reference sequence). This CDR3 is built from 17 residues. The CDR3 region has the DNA TGTGCCAGCAGCTCCCCCCCGGGGGGACAGGGGGGATACGAGCAGTACTTC. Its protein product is CASSSPPGGQGGYEQYF.

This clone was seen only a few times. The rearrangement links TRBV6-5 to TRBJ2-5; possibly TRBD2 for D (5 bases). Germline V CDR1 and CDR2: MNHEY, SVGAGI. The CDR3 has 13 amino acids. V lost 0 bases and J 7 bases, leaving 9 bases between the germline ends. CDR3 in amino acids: CASSYSEAGTQYF. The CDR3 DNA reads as TGTGCCAGCAGTTACTCGGAGGCGGGGACCCAGTACTTC.

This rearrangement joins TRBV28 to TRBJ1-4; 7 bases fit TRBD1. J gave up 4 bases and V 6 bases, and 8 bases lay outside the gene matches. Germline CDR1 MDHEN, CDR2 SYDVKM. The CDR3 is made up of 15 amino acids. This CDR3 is CASREGTAFNEKLFF. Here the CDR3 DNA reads TGTGCCAGCAGGGAAGGGACAGCCTTTAATGAAAAACTGTTTTTT. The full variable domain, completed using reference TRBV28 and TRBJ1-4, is DVKVTQSSRYLVKRTGEKVFLECVQDMDHENMFWYRQDPGLGLRLIYFSYDVKMKEKGDIPEGYSVSREKKERFSLILESASTNQTSMYLCASREGTAFNEKLFFGSGTQLSVL.

The CDR3 loop reads CASSNYNSPLHF. CDR3 DNA sequence: TGTGCCAGCAGTAATTATAATTCACCCCTCCACTTT. The gene calls are TRBV12-3 or TRBV12-4 and TRBJ1-6, with unresolved D. The CDR3 has 12 residues. The ends were cut back, 5 bases at V and 4 bases at J, with 3 bases in the middle.

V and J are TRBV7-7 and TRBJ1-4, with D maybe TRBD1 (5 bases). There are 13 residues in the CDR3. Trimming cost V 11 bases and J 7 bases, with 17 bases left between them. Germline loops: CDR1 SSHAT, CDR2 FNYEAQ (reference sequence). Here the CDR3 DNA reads TGTGCCTGGGACTGGGGGAGGAGTGAAAAACTGTTTTTT. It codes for CAWDWGRSEKLFF.

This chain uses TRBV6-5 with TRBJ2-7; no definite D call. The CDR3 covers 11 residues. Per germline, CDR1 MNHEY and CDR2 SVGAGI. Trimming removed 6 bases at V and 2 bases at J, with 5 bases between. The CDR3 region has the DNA TGTGCCAGCAGCCGCGCCTACGAGCAGTACTTC. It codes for CASSRAYEQYF.

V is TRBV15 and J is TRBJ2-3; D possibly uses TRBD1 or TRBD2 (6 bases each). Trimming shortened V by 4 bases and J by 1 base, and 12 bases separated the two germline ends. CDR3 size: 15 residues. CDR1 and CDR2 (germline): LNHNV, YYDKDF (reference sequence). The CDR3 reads CATSNNREGTDTQYF. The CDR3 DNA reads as TGTGCCACCAGCAATAACAGGGAGGGCACAGATACGCAGTATTTT.

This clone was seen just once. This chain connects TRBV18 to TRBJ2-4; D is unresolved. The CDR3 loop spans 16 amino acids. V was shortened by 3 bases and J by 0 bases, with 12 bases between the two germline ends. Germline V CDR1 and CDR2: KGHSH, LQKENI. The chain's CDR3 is CASSPLAPGAKNIQYF. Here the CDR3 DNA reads TGTGCCAGCTCACCCCTGGCGCCCGGAGCCAAAAACATTCAGTACTTC.

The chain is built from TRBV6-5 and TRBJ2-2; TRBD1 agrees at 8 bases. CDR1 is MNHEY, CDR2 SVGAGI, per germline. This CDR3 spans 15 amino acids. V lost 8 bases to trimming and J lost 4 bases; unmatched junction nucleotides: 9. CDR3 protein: CASSPGTGPTGELFF. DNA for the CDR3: TGTGCCAGCTCTCCCGGGACAGGCCCCACCGGGGAGCTGTTTTTT.